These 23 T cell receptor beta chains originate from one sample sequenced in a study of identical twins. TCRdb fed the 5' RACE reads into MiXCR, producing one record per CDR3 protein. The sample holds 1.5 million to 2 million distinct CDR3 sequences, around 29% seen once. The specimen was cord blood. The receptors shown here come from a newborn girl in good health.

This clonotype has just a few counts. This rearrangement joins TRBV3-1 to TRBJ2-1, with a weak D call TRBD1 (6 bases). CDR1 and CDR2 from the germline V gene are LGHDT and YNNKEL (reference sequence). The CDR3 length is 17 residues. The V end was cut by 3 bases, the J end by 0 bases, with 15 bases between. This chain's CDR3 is CASSQPHQGGSYNEQFF. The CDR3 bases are TGTGCCAGCAGCCAGCCACATCAAGGGGGCTCCTACAATGAGCAGTTCTTC.

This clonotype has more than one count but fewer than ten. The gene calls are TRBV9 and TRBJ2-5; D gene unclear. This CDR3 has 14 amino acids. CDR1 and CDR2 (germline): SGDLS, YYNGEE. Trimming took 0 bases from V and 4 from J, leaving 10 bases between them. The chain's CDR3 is CASSVAQRGETQYF. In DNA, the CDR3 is TGTGCCAGCAGCGTAGCTCAGCGCGGAGAGACCCAGTACTTC.

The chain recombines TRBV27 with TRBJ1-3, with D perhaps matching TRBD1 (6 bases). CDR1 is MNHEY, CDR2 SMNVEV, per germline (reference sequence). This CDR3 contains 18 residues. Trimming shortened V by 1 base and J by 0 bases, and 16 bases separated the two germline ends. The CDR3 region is CASSLWPPGGLSGNTIYF. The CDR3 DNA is TGTGCCAGCAGTTTATGGCCCCCGGGGGGCCTCTCTGGAAACACCATATATTTT.

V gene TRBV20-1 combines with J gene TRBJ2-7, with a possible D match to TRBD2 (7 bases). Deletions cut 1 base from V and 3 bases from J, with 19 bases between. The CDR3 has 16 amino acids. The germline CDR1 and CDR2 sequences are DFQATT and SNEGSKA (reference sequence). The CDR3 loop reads CSARGPHWRGGYEQYF. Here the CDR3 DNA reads TGCAGTGCTAGAGGCCCTCATTGGAGGGGGGGCTACGAGCAGTACTTC.

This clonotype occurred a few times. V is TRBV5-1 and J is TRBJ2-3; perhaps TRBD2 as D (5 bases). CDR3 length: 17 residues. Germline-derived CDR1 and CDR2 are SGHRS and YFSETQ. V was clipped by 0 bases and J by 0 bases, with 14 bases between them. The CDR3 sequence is CASSLGSGLLSTDTQYF. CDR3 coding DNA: TGCGCCAGCAGCTTGGGGAGCGGTCTATTGAGCACAGATACGCAGTATTTT.

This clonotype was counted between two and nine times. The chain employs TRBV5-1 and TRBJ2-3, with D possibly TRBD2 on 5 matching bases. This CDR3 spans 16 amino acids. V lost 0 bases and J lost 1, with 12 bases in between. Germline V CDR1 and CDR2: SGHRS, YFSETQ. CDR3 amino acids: CASSLGDYLGTDTQYF. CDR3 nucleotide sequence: TGCGCCAGCAGCTTGGGAGACTACCTCGGCACAGATACGCAGTATTTT.

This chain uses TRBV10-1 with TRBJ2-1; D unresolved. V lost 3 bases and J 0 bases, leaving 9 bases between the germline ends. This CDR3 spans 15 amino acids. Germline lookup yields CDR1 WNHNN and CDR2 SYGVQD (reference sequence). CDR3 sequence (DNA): TGCGCCAGCAGTGATGGGCGGACCTCCTACAATGAGCAGTTCTTC. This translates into CASSDGRTSYNEQFF.

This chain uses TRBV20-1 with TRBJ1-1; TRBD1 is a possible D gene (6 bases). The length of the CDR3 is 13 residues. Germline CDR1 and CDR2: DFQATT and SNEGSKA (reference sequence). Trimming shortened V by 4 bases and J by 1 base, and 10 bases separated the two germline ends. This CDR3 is CSAKGGANTEAFF. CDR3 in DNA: TGCAGTGCTAAGGGGGGGGCGAACACTGAAGCTTTCTTT.

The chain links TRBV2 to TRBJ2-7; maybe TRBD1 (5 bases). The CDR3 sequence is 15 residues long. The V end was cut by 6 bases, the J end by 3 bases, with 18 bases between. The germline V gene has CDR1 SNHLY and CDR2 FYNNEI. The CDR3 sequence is CASSVRGYSCYEQYF. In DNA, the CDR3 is TGTGCCAGCAGCGTAAGGGGCTATAGCTGCTACGAGCAGTACTTC.

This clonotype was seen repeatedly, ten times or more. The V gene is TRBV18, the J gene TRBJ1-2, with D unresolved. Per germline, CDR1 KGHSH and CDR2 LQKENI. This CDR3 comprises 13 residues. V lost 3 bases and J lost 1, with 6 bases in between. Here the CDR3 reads CASSPNSNYGYTF. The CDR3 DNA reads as TGTGCCAGCTCACCTAACAGTAACTATGGCTACACCTTC.

For the CDR3, the DNA is TGTGCCAGCAGCTTACGGCAGCGGGGGGCCTTCCGATCAGATACGCAGTATTTT. It specifies CASSLRQRGAFRSDTQYF. The rearrangement joins TRBV7-2 to TRBJ2-3; 9 bases align to TRBD2. Unmatched junction bases numbered 13, after V lost 2 bases and J lost 4 bases. Per germline, CDR1 SGHTA and CDR2 FQGNSA. The CDR3 contains 18 residues.

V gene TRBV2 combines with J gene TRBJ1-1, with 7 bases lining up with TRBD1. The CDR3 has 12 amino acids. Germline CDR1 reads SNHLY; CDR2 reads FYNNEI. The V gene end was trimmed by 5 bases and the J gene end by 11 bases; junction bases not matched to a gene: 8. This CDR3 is CASSPGTVAAFF. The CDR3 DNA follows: TGTGCCAGCAGTCCCGGGACAGTGGCGGCTTTCTTT. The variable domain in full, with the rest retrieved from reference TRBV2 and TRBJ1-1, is EPEVTQTPSHQVTQMGQEVILRCVPISNHLYFYWYRQILGQKVEFLVSFYNNEISEKSEIFDDQFSVERPDGSNFTLKIRSTKLEDSAMYFCASSPGTVAAFFGQGTRLTVV.

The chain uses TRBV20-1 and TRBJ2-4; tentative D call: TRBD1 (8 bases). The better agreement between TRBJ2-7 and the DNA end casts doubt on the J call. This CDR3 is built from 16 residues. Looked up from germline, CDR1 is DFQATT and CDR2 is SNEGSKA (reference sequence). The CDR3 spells CSARRRRTGRVYEQYF. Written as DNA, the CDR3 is TGCAGTGCTAGAAGGAGGCGGACAGGGAGGGTCTACGAGCAGTACTTC.

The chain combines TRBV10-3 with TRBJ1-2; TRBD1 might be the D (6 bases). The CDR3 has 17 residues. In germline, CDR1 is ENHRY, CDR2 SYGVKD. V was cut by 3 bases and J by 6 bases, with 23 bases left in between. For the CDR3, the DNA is TGTGCCATCAGTGACCCCACTTGGACAGATTCCGAGGATGGCTACACCTTC. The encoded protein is CAISDPTWTDSEDGYTF.

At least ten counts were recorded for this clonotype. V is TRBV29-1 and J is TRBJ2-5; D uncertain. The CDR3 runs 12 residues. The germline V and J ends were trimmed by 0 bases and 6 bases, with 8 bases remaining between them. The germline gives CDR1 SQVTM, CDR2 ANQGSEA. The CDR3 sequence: CSVEESWKTQYF. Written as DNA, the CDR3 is TGCAGCGTTGAAGAGTCGTGGAAGACCCAGTACTTC. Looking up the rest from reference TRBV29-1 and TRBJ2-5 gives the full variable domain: SAVISQKPSRDICQRGTSLTIQCQVDSQVTMMFWYRQQPGQSLTLIATANQGSEATYESGFVIDKFPISRPNLTFSTLTVSNMSPEDSSIYLCSVEESWKTQYFGPGTRLLVL.

CDR3 amino acids: CARWGQGDYGYTF. The CDR3 DNA is TGTGCCAGGTGGGGACAGGGGGACTATGGCTACACCTTC. The chain uses TRBV2 and TRBJ1-2; 11 bases are shared with TRBD1. This CDR3 contains 13 residues. The V gene end was trimmed by 9 bases and the J gene end by 3 bases; junction bases not matched to a gene: 3. The germline V gene encodes CDR1 SNHLY and CDR2 FYNNEI.

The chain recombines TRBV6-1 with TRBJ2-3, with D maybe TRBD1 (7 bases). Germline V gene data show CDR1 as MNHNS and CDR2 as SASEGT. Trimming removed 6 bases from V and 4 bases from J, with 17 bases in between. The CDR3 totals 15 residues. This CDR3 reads CASSRQGASADTQYF. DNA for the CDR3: TGTGCCAGCAGCCGACAGGGCGCTAGCGCAGATACGCAGTATTTT.

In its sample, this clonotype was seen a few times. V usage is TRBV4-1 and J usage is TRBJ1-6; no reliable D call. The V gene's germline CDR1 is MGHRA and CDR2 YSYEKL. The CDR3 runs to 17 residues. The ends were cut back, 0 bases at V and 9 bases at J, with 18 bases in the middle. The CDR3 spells CASSQDDRAALGSPLHF. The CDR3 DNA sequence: TGCGCCAGCAGCCAAGATGACCGGGCGGCCCTTGGTTCACCCCTCCACTTT.

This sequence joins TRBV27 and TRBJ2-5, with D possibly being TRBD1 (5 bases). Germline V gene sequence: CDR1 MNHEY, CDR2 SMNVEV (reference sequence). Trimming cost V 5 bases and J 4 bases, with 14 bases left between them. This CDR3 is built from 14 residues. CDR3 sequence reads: CASSVGFGAETQYF. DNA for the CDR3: TGTGCCAGCAGTGTGGGATTTGGGGCAGAGACCCAGTACTTC.

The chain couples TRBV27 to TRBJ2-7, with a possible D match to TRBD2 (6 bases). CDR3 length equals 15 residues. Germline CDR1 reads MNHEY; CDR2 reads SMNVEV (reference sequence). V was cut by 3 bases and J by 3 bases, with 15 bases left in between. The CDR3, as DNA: TGTGCCAGCAGTTTCCTCCCTAGCGCGAACTACGAGCAGTACTTC. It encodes CASSFLPSANYEQYF.

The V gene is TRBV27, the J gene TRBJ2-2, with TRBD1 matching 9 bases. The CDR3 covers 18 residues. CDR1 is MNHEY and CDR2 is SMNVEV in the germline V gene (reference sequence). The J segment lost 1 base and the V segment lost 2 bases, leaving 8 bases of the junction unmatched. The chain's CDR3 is CASSLRVRQGVNTGELFF. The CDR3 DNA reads TGTGCCAGCAGTTTAAGGGTGAGACAGGGGGTGAACACCGGGGAGCTGTTTTTT.

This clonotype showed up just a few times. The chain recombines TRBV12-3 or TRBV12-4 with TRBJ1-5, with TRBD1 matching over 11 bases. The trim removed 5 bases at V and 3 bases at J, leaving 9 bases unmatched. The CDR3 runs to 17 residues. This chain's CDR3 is CASSPSGTGGFNQPQHF. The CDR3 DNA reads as TGTGCCAGCAGTCCATCCGGGACAGGGGGTTTCAATCAGCCCCAGCATTTT.

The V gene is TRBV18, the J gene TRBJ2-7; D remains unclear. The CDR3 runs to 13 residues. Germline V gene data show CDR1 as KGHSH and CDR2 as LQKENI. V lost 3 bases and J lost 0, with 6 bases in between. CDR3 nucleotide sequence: TGTGCCAGCTCACCGAACCACTCCTACGAGCAGTACTTC. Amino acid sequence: CASSPNHSYEQYF. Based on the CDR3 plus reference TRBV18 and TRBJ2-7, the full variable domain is NAGVMQNPRHLVRRRGQEARLRCSPMKGHSHVYWYRQLPEEGLKFMVYLQKENIIDESGMPKERFSAEFPKEGPSILRIQQVVRGDSAAYFCASSPNHSYEQYFGPGTRLTVT.